The 17 T cell receptor beta chains below all came from one sample that was sequenced in a study of T cell changes during pregnancy in multiple sclerosis. Only in-frame clones appear in the TCRdb table, and some are missing; sequencing was by immunoSEQ multiplex PCR. The profile shows around 100,000 clones, more than 90% of them singletons. Sequenced material: peripheral blood, taken in the second trimester of pregnancy. Receptor source: a female donor with multiple sclerosis, enrolled in a pregnancy study.

This clone is a singleton in its sample. The chain uses TRBV9 and TRBJ2-5; 10 bases are shared with TRBD2. V dropped 4 bases and J dropped 3; count of bases not matched to a gene: 6. Germline-derived CDR1 and CDR2 are SGDLS and YYNGEE. The CDR3 has 15 amino acids. This CDR3 reads CASSQFSGRKETQYF. The CDR3, as DNA: TGTGCCAGCAGCCAATTTAGCGGGAGGAAAGAGACCCAGTACTTC. Full variable domain (rest looked up from reference TRBV9 and TRBJ2-5): DSGVTQTPKHLITATGQRVTLRCSPRSGDLSVYWYQQSLDQGLQFLIQYYNGEERAKGNILERFSAQQFPDLHSELNLSSLELGDSALYFCASSQFSGRKETQYFGPGTRLLVL.

This clone has only a few counts. The chain has TRBV5-6 and TRBJ2-7; possible D gene TRBD2, 5 bases. Germline V lookup: CDR1 SGHDT, CDR2 YYEEEE. V gave up 4 bases and J gave up 4 bases, with 15 bases separating them. This CDR3 comprises 14 residues. The CDR3: CASSPERTTYEQYF. CDR3 bases: TGTGCCAGCAGCCCGGAGCGGACGACTTACGAGCAGTACTTC.

V and J are TRBV2 and TRBJ2-1, with 12 positions matching TRBD2. This CDR3 comprises 16 residues. The germline V gene has CDR1 SNHLY and CDR2 FYNNEI. Germline trimming cut 4 bases from V and 7 bases from J; bases unmatched to any gene: 8. The CDR3 loop is CASSVLLAGGLNEQFF. The CDR3 DNA sequence: TGTGCCAGCAGTGTATTACTAGCGGGAGGCCTAAATGAGCAGTTCTTC.

V gene TRBV4-2 combines with J gene TRBJ2-1; 10 bases are a match to TRBD2. The CDR3 extends over 16 amino acids. Trimming took 3 bases from V and 1 from J; bases not matched to a gene: 3. Germline CDR1 is LGHNA and CDR2 is YNFKEQ. CDR3 amino acids: CASSQSGRGSYNEQFF. CDR3 bases: TGTGCCAGCAGCCAGAGCGGGAGGGGGTCCTACAATGAGCAGTTCTTC.

The CDR3 DNA reads as TGTGCCAGCAGCTTAGGACAGGGATCCTACAATGAGCAGTTCTTC. Its protein product is CASSLGQGSYNEQFF. The chain links TRBV7-9 to TRBJ2-1; 7 positions agree with TRBD1. In germline, CDR1 is SEHNR, CDR2 FQNEAQ (reference sequence). This CDR3 region has 15 residues. J lost 1 base, V lost 1 base, and 1 base had no gene match.

V usage is TRBV29-1 and J usage is TRBJ2-3; 8 bases fit TRBD2. Per germline, CDR1 SQVTM and CDR2 ANQGSEA. V trimming: 1 base; J trimming: 5 bases; junction bases outside the gene matches: 14. This CDR3 region has 17 residues. The CDR3 is CSVEGLHGGSGGDTQYF. CDR3 sequence (DNA): TGCAGCGTTGAAGGACTTCACGGCGGGAGCGGGGGAGATACGCAGTATTTT.

This chain links TRBV7-6 with TRBJ2-1; TRBD1 agrees at 11 bases. CDR3 length equals 16 residues. Per germline, CDR1 SGHVS and CDR2 FNYEAQ. V trimming: 5 bases; J trimming: 9 bases; junction bases outside the gene matches: 12. The chain's CDR3 is CASSPQAGQGVTEQFF. In DNA form, the CDR3 reads TGTGCCAGCAGCCCCCAGGCGGGACAGGGGGTTACTGAGCAGTTCTTC.

The rearrangement uses TRBV2 and TRBJ1-1; TRBD1 is a possible D gene (6 bases). The CDR3 has 12 amino acids. The germline V gene has CDR1 SNHLY and CDR2 FYNNEI. V was pared by 6 bases and J by 7 bases, with 12 bases between. The CDR3 region has the DNA TGTGCCAGCAGCGTGGACAGCCTTGAAGCTTTCTTT. Protein: CASSVDSLEAFF.

The chain couples TRBV19 to TRBJ2-2; perhaps TRBD2 as D (5 bases). V was trimmed by 3 bases and J by 4 bases, leaving 15 bases between them. Germline CDR1 is LNHDA and CDR2 is SQIVND (reference sequence). There are 16 residues in the CDR3. This chain's CDR3 is CASSIWTGRGTGELFF. Here the CDR3 DNA reads TGTGCCAGTAGTATTTGGACGGGCCGGGGCACCGGGGAGCTGTTTTTT.

This clone appeared a single time. The V and J genes are TRBV19 and TRBJ2-7, with a weak D call TRBD2 (6 bases). The CDR3 contains 14 residues. V was shortened by 3 bases and J by 3 bases, with 12 bases between the two germline ends. CDR1 LNHDA and CDR2 SQIVND come from the germline V gene (reference sequence). In DNA form, the CDR3 reads TGTGCCAGTAGTATGGGTACGGACTACTACGAGCAGTACTTC. This codes for CASSMGTDYYEQYF.

This rearrangement joins TRBV18 to TRBJ1-4; D possibly corresponds to TRBD1 (6 bases). The CDR3 is made up of 17 amino acids. V lost 2 bases and J 0 bases, leaving 13 bases between the germline ends. Germline assignment: CDR1 KGHSH and CDR2 LQKENI. The CDR3 region is CASSPVPGDATNEKLFF. The CDR3 DNA reads as TGTGCCAGCTCACCAGTTCCAGGGGATGCAACTAATGAAAAACTGTTTTTT.

This clone was counted between two and nine times. This rearrangement joins TRBV5-4 to TRBJ1-1, with D uncertain. V was cut by 4 bases and J by 0 bases, with 10 bases left in between. Germline lookup yields CDR1 SGHNT and CDR2 YYREEE (reference sequence). There are 14 residues in the CDR3. DNA for the CDR3: TGTGCCAGCAGCCCGGGAGCTATGAACACTGAAGCTTTCTTT. This sequence encodes CASSPGAMNTEAFF. The full variable domain, completed using reference TRBV5-4 and TRBJ1-1, is ETGVTQSPTHLIKTRGQQVTLRCSSQSGHNTVSWYQQALGQGPQFIFQYYREEENGRGNFPPRFSGLQFPNYSSELNVNALELDDSALYLCASSPGAMNTEAFFGQGTRLTVV.

The chain has TRBV15 and TRBJ2-2, with 11 bases aligning to TRBD2. The CDR3 totals 16 residues. Germline V CDR1 and CDR2: LNHNV, YYDKDF (reference sequence). V gave up 1 base and J gave up 5 bases; unmatched junction bases: 3. The chain's CDR3 is CATSRGVAGGTGELFF. In nucleotides, the CDR3 is TGTGCCACCAGCAGAGGGGTAGCGGGGGGGACCGGGGAGCTGTTTTTT.

This rearrangement joins TRBV5-1 to TRBJ2-7, with TRBD2 identical over 9 bases. Trimming took 5 bases from V and 4 from J; bases not matched to a gene: 4. The germline V gene encodes CDR1 SGHRS and CDR2 YFSETQ. This CDR3 is 13 amino acids long. The CDR3 protein is CASRTTSGYEQYF. In DNA, the CDR3 is TGCGCCAGCAGGACGACTAGCGGATACGAGCAGTACTTC.

The chain has TRBV4-2 and TRBJ1-4; 7 nucleotides align to TRBD1. V dropped 2 bases and J dropped 8; count of bases not matched to a gene: 17. The CDR3 covers 18 residues. Germline V CDR1 and CDR2: LGHNA, YNFKEQ. CDR3 amino acids: CASSQSPTGPPRGEKLFF. The DNA for the CDR3 is TGTGCCAGCAGCCAAAGCCCGACAGGGCCTCCCCGGGGGGAAAAACTGTTTTTT.

The chain links TRBV6-6 to TRBJ2-7, with 8 bases lining up with TRBD2. CDR1 and CDR2 from the germline V gene are MNHNY and SVGAGI (reference sequence). J lost 5 bases, V lost 2 bases, and 8 bases had no gene match. The CDR3 consists of 15 residues. In DNA, the CDR3 is TGTGCCAGCAGTTACAGCAGCGGGAGTAGTAACGAGCAGTACTTC. This sequence encodes CASSYSSGSSNEQYF.

The chain joins TRBV7-2 to TRBJ1-2, with unresolved D. Trimming removed 0 bases from V and 0 bases from J, with 17 bases in between. From germline, CDR1 is SGHTA and CDR2 FQGNSA. The CDR3 consists of 18 residues. CDR3 coding DNA: TGTGCCAGCAGCTTAGCCTATCGTGGGCAGGTCGCTAACTATGGCTACACCTTC. This sequence encodes CASSLAYRGQVANYGYTF.